The entry that follows covers one T cell receptor (beta chain) sequence. Its antigen is unidentified. The sample originates from a study of T cells after yellow fever vaccination. On the study more broadly: Fractions with few cells were prepared using SMART-Seq v4 Ultra Low Input.

The trim removed 2 bases at V and 9 bases at J, leaving 5 bases unmatched. The CDR3 covers 14 residues. From germline, CDR1 is SEHNR and CDR2 FQNEAQ (reference sequence). General observations from the study: Relatively few clonotypes were ones that appeared in both CD4 and CD8 compartments. Clones that expanded after primary vaccination mostly reappeared after the booster (approximately 96% CD4, 80% to 90% CD8).

From the 5' RACE reads, TCRdb called clonotypes with MiXCR, one entry per CDR3 protein. Here the sample spans around 120,000 distinct CDR3 sequences, nearly 15% being singletons. This TCR came from a man aged 18-30 years who received the YFV17D yellow fever vaccine. V usage is TRBV7-9 and J usage is TRBJ2-1; TRBD2 agrees at 9 bases. The sequences come from CD8+ T cells sorted from PBMCs, collected 5 days after the yellow fever booster vaccination. The CDR3 DNA reads TGTGCCAGCAGCTTACCAGCGGGGGGTTCTGAGCAGTTCTTC. Translating it yields CASSLPAGGSEQFF.